This passage covers 14 T cell receptor beta chains from one sample sequenced in a study of blood T cell repertoires in COVID-19. TCRdb's copy holds only in-frame clones and misses some; the assay was immunoSEQ multiplex PCR. The repertoire has some 140,000 clones, 83% of them found once; the top ten carry 12%. Sequencing was performed on peripheral blood. Receptors were obtained from a woman in her sixties or seventies with COVID-19, enrolled during active disease.

This clone was recorded a few times. This chain connects TRBV2 to TRBJ1-4; the D gene is possibly TRBD1 (5 bases). Germline V gene sequence: CDR1 SNHLY, CDR2 FYNNEI. Deletions cut 6 bases from V and 3 bases from J, with 14 bases between. The CDR3 runs 15 residues. DNA for the CDR3: TGTGCCAGCAGGACGGCGCTAGGGGCTAATGAAAAACTGTTTTTT. It encodes CASRTALGANEKLFF. Combining the CDR3 with reference TRBV2 and TRBJ1-4 gives the whole variable domain EPEVTQTPSHQVTQMGQEVILRCVPISNHLYFYWYRQILGQKVEFLVSFYNNEISEKSEIFDDQFSVERPDGSNFTLKIRSTKLEDSAMYFCASRTALGANEKLFFGSGTQLSVL.

Here the CDR3 reads CASSTSPAAVQPQHF. The CDR3 coding sequence is TGTGCCAGCAGTACTTCCCCGGCTGCGGTACAGCCCCAGCATTTT. V and J are TRBV28 and TRBJ1-5; no clear D. The V gene's germline CDR1 is MDHEN and CDR2 SYDVKM. Trimming pared 5 bases from V and 7 bases from J, leaving 18 bases between. The CDR3 covers 15 residues.

This rearrangement joins TRBV5-4 to TRBJ1-1; TRBD1 matches at 9 bases. The V segment lost 4 bases and the J segment 0 bases; nucleotides outside the gene matches: 7. Germline V lookup: CDR1 SGHNT, CDR2 YYREEE (reference sequence). The CDR3 loop spans 16 amino acids. This CDR3 reads CASSPGTGYVNTEAFF. For the CDR3, the DNA is TGTGCCAGCAGCCCCGGGACAGGGTATGTGAACACTGAAGCTTTCTTT.

The J gene is TRBJ1-2, the V gene TRBV5-1; 7 bases fit TRBD1. Germline loops: CDR1 SGHRS, CDR2 YFSETQ. The CDR3 totals 13 residues. Trimming removed 2 bases from V and 6 bases from J; junction bases left unmatched: 4. The CDR3 coding sequence is TGCGCCAGCAGCTTTTACACAGGGGATGGCTACACCTTC. This gives the protein CASSFYTGDGYTF.

This rearrangement joins TRBV7-3 to TRBJ2-3, with 8 nucleotides matching TRBD1. The germline V gene encodes CDR1 SGHTA and CDR2 FQGTGA. With 5 bases clipped from V and 2 bases from J, the junction kept 6 bases outside the gene matches. The CDR3 spans 15 residues. The CDR3: CASSPRQGYTDTQYF. The CDR3, as DNA: TGTGCCAGCAGCCCGCGACAGGGGTACACAGATACGCAGTATTTT.

This clone has more than one count but fewer than ten. This chain connects TRBV30 to TRBJ1-2; the match to TRBD1 covers 9 bases. This CDR3 contains 13 residues. CDR1 and CDR2 (germline): GTSNPN, SVGIG (reference sequence). The trim removed 4 bases at V and 3 bases at J, leaving 3 bases unmatched. The CDR3: CAWNRQGDYGYTF. The CDR3 DNA reads as TGTGCCTGGAACAGACAGGGGGACTATGGCTACACCTTC.

This chain connects TRBV19 to TRBJ2-3; 16 bases agree with TRBD2. V shed 6 bases and J 6 bases; nucleotides not matched to a gene: 9. CDR1 and CDR2 (germline): LNHDA, SQIVND (reference sequence). The CDR3 is 17 amino acids. The CDR3 coding sequence is TGTGCCAGTAGGGGCCCGGGACTAGCGGGAGGGTCCGATACGCAGTATTTT. This gives the protein CASRGPGLAGGSDTQYF. The whole variable domain, filled in from reference TRBV19 and TRBJ2-3, reads DGGITQSPKYLFRKEGQNVTLSCEQNLNHDAMYWYRQDPGQGLRLIYYSQIVNDFQKGDIAEGYSVSREKKESFPLTVTSAQKNPTAFYLCASRGPGLAGGSDTQYFGPGTRLTVL.

The CDR3 DNA reads TGCGCCAGCAGCTTCTCCGGGACAGGGCGCTACGAGCAGTACTTC. Amino acid sequence: CASSFSGTGRYEQYF. The chain recombines TRBV10-1 with TRBJ2-7; 9 nucleotides match TRBD1. Germline trimming cut 6 bases from V and 3 bases from J; bases unmatched to any gene: 9. The CDR3 is 15 amino acids. Germline V CDR1 and CDR2: WNHNN, SYGVQD (reference sequence).

The chain carries TRBV7-9 and TRBJ2-1; D is ambiguous. V lost 1 base, J lost 9 bases, and 7 bases lay in between. The CDR3 covers 12 residues. Germline V CDR1 and CDR2: SEHNR, FQNEAQ (reference sequence). For the CDR3, the DNA is TGTGCCAGCAGCTTAGAAGCAGGTGAGCAGTTCTTC. This encodes CASSLEAGEQFF. Based on the CDR3 plus reference TRBV7-9 and TRBJ2-1, the full variable domain is DTGVSQNPRHKITKRGQNVTFRCDPISEHNRLYWYRQTLGQGPEFLTYFQNEAQLEKSRLLSDRFSAERPKGSFSTLEIQRTEQGDSAMYLCASSLEAGEQFFGPGTRLTVL.

This chain connects TRBV7-6 to TRBJ2-2; 7 bases line up with TRBD1. In germline, CDR1 is SGHVS, CDR2 FNYEAQ. The CDR3 loop spans 17 amino acids. Trimming took 4 bases from V and 3 from J; bases not matched to a gene: 11. The CDR3 here is CASSSQKTGLDTGELFF. In nucleotides, the CDR3 is TGTGCCAGCAGCTCCCAGAAGACAGGGTTGGACACCGGGGAGCTGTTTTTT.

The chain employs TRBV18 and TRBJ1-5, with a weak D call TRBD1 (6 bases). The V end was cut by 3 bases, the J end by 6 bases, with 15 bases between. The germline CDR1 and CDR2 sequences are KGHSH and LQKENI. The CDR3 contains 15 residues. CDR3: CASSPIQGLGQPQHF. The CDR3 DNA reads TGTGCCAGCTCACCTATACAGGGTTTGGGTCAGCCCCAGCATTTT.

This clone was counted a single time. The chain joins TRBV24-1 to TRBJ2-1; 10 bases match TRBD2. This CDR3 has 15 residues. J gave up 7 bases and V 3 bases, and 5 bases lay outside the gene matches. Germline-derived CDR1 and CDR2 are KGHDR and SFDVKD. This CDR3 is CATSDALAGVNEQFF. DNA of the CDR3: TGTGCCACCAGTGATGCTCTAGCGGGAGTGAATGAGCAGTTCTTC.

The V gene is TRBV29-1, the J gene TRBJ2-5, with 8 positions matching TRBD1. The CDR3 covers 12 residues. Germline CDR1 reads SQVTM; CDR2 reads ANQGSEA. Unmatched junction bases numbered 4, after V lost 5 bases and J lost 5 bases. The CDR3 here is CSVQGAGETQYF. CDR3 nucleotides: TGCAGCGTTCAGGGGGCCGGGGAGACCCAGTACTTC.

V and J are TRBV2 and TRBJ1-2, with 7 bases aligning to TRBD1. Germline CDR1 SNHLY, CDR2 FYNNEI. CDR3 size: 14 residues. V shed 4 bases and J 5 bases; nucleotides not matched to a gene: 7. The CDR3 nucleotides read TGTGCCAGCAGTGGGGACAGCCACGTTTATGGCTACACCTTC. Amino acid sequence: CASSGDSHVYGYTF.